This TCR beta chain was documented in a study of metastatic and nonmetastatic thyroid tumors. For the study at large: Repertoires from blood and tumor or nodule tissue of malignant and benign thyroid patients were compared.

All patients were treatment-naive before thyroid surgery. The CDR3 length is 15 residues. Trimming removed 3 bases from V and 4 bases from J; junction bases left unmatched: 2. The germline CDR1 and CDR2 sequences are SGHNT and YYREEE (reference sequence). The table lists this clone with many counts. Its target is unknown. TCRdb re-called clones via MiXCR from the PCR reads. The table shows approximately 14,000 clones, with 10% to 15% occurring only once. Whole-study findings and limits: Benign nodules were reported to have significantly lower TCR beta diversity than malignant thyroid tumors, in blood and tumor.

The chain employs TRBV5-4 and TRBJ2-1, with 12 bases matching TRBD2. The clonotype comes from a female donor with papillary thyroid cancer or a benign thyroid nodule (not recorded which). Some clones in this sample may be carry-over from other donors' samples. The sequenced material came from blood. Here the CDR3 reads CASSYGTSGYNEQFF. The CDR3 DNA follows: TGTGCCAGCAGCTACGGGACTAGCGGGTACAATGAGCAGTTCTTC.